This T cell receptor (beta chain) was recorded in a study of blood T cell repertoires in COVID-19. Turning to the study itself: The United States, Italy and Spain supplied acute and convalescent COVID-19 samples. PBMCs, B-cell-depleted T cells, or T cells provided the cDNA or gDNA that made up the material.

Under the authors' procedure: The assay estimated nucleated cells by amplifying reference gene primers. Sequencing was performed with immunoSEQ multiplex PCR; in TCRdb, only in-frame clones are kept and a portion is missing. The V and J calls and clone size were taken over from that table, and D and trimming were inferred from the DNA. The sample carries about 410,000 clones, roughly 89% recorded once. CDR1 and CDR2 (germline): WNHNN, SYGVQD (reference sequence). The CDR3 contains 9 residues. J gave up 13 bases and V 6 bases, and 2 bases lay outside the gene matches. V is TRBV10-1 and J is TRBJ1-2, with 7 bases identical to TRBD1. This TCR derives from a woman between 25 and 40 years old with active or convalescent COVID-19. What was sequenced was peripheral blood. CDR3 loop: CASRGDSTF. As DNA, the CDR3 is TGCGCCAGCAGGGGGGACAGCACCTTC.